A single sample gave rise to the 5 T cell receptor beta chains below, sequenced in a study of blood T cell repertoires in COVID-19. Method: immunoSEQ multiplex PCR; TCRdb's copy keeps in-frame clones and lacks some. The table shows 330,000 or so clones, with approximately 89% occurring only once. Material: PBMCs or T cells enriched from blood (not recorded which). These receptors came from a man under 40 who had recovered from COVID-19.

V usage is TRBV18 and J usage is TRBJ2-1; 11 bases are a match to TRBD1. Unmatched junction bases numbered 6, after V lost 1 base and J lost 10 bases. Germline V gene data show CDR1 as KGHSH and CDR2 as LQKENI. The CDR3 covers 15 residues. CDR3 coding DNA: TGTGCCAGCTCACCACGGACAGGGGGCGAGGCCGAGCAGTTCTTC. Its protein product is CASSPRTGGEAEQFF.

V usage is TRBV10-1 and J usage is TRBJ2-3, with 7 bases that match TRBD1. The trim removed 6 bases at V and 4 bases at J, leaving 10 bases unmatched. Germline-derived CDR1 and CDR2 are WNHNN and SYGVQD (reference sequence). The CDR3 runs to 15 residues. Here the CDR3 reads CASSRVQGSPDTQYF. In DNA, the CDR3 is TGCGCCAGCAGCAGGGTACAGGGGAGTCCAGATACGCAGTATTTT.

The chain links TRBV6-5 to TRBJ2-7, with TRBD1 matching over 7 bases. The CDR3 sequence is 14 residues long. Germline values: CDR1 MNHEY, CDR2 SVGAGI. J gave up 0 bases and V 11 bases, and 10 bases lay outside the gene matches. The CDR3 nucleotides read TGTGCCTCAAGACGGGACAGTCTCTCCTACGAGCAGTACTTC. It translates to CASRRDSLSYEQYF.

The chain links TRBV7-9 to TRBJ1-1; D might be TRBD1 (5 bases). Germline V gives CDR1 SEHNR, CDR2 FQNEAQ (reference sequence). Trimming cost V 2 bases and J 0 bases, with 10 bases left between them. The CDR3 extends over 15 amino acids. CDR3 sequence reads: CASSLRGTMNTEAFF. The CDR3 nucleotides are TGTGCCAGCAGCTTAAGGGGTACCATGAACACTGAAGCTTTCTTT.

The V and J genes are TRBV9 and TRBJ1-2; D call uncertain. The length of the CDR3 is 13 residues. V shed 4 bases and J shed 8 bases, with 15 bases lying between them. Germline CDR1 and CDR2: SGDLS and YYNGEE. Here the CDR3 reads CASSPGGREGYTF. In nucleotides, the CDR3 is TGTGCCAGCAGCCCAGGAGGGAGGGAAGGCTACACCTTC.